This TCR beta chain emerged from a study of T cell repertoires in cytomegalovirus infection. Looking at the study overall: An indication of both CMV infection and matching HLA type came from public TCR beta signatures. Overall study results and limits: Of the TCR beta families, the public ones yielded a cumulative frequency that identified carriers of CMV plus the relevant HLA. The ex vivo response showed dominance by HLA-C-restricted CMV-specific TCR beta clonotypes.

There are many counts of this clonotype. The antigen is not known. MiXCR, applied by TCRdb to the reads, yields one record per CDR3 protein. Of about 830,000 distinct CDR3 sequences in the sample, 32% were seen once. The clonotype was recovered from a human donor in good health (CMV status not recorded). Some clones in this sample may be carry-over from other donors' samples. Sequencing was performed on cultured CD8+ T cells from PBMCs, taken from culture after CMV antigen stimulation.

The CDR3 DNA is TGTGCCAGCAGCTTGCTTATAAGCGGGACAGGGATCCAGCATTTT. Translated: CASSLLISGTGIQHF. J is TRBJ1-5 and V is TRBV5-5, with TRBD1 identical over 9 bases. This CDR3 is built from 15 residues. CDR1 is SGHKS, CDR2 YYEKEE, per germline (reference sequence). V was pared by 1 base and J by 12 bases, with 11 bases of the junction left unmatched.